This TCR beta chain was captured in a study of T-cell reconstitution after alpha-beta-depleted transplantation in children (dated by TCRdb to 2016 to 2017). With regard to the full study: Using TCR repertoire profiling, the study quantitatively followed how T-cell immune reconstitution unfolded in children after TCRalphabeta/CD19-depleted allogeneic hematopoietic cell transplantation.

To prepare the library, PCR was applied. Reads for this sample came from an Illumina HiSeq 2500. TCR libraries were prepared with molecular barcoding, using unique molecular identifiers to normalize TCRbeta repertoire quantification. The public reads were reprocessed in TCRdb via fastp at Q25 and MiXCR, keeping in-frame beta chains. Merged by CDR3 protein, the rows form single entries marked with the most common genes and DNA. The sample profile shows 900,000 or so distinct CDR3 sequences; approximately 15% of them were found once. In total, the top ten clones hold around 4.5% of the sample. V loses 2 bases of germline sequence and J loses 0 bases, and the interval between the two ends is 11 bases. The cysteine opens and the phenylalanine closes a CDR3 of 15 amino acids. Just CDR3 DNA is preserved here, 45 bases in frame from base 1. CDR1 is given as MGHRA and CDR2 as YSYEKL, both from the germline V gene.

The treatment or condition tag for this specimen amounts to: allogeneic hematopoietic cell transplantation with graft depleted of TCRalphabeta T cells and CD19 B cells. The children who served as transplant recipients had been given grafts of TCRalphabeta/CD19-depleted allogeneic hematopoietic cells. This clonotype was seen only a few times. Its binding antigen is unknown. Base qualities are not provided; no much larger clone lies one nucleotide away. Overall study outcomes, separate from this receptor: The apparently early recovery of alphabetaT-cell counts about two months after transplant reportedly depended on only several hundred rapidly expanded clones that came from non-depleted graft cells. Over subsequent months, a decline in hyperexpanded clone frequencies was noted, and after one year, T-cell counts and TCRbeta diversity were mostly ascribed to newly produced T cells. In some patients, the high TCRbeta diversity seen at day 60 was put down to recipient T cells and intrathymic progenitors that had survived conditioning.

This sample comprised PBMCs, mostly from graft donor cells, obtained 360 days after TCRalphabeta/CD19-depleted stem cell transplant. The rearranged chain carries TRBV4-1 and TRBJ2-7; a weak D assignment points to TRBD2 (5 bases agree). The TCR comes from a male patient between 5 and 17 years old who had a stem cell transplant for acute lymphoblastic leukemia, so the T cells may come from the graft donor. This receptor has the CDR3 CASSQWSGNSYEQYF. The nucleotide sequence reads TGCGCCAGCAGCCAATGGTCGGGAAACTCCTACGAGCAGTACTTC.